This T cell receptor (beta chain) comes out of a study of tumor-infiltrating lymphocytes in primary liver carcinoma (dated by TCRdb to 2016 to 2017). About the study as a whole: Of the five patients, three men and two women aged 30 to 69 years, four had hepatocellular carcinoma and one had combined HCC and intrahepatic cholangiocarcinoma. For each liver tumor, the study sampled five regions along with adjacent normal tissue and blood, and applied TCRbeta repertoire sequencing, expression microarrays and whole-exome sequencing. High reproducibility was observed for the technical replicate repertoires, with mean shared-clone rates near 0.89 and correlation coefficients above 0.98. Roughly 3.5 to 8 million productive TCRbeta reads were obtained per sample, and no significant difference in read depth was found between tissue types. Agilent mRNA microarray profiling was performed on the roughly 25 tumor region samples to relate TCRbeta repertoire diversity to the local molecular phenotype. The five patients had tumors staged T1-T3 N0M0, with maximum diameters ranging from about 4.2 to 10 cm. A total of about 35 specimens from 5 patients underwent TCRbeta repertoire sequencing, comprising about 25 tumor regions, 5 adjacent noncancerous liver tissues and 5 peripheral blood samples.

TCRbeta-specific cDNA was reverse-transcribed from around 0.45 ug total RNA using a constant-region primer and ProtoScript II reverse transcriptase. Construction of the TCRbeta libraries relied on three nested rounds of multiplex PCR, following a slightly modified ARM-PCR procedure. Each of the first two PCR rounds ran for approximately 10 cycles using multiplex TRBV1-TRBV30 forward primers together with a Cbeta reverse primer. Sample barcodes and Illumina adapters were added in a final 25-cycle PCR using Deep VentR polymerase. Before sequencing, amplicons between 200 and 500 bp were purified from gel using a QIAquick gel extraction kit. An Illumina HiSeq 2500 was used to sequence the TCRbeta amplicons, generating 250-bp paired-end reads. Concerning the study's data processing: To recover full CDR3 sequences, reads were quality-trimmed using Trimmomatic v0.33 and paired reads were then merged using FLASH v1.2.11. MiGEC v1.2.1b assigned V, D and J germline segments to the rearranged TCRbeta sequences. VDJtools v1.0.0 computed clonotype statistics and Shannon-Wiener diversity indices. To cut down on sampling bias, every analysis after diversity analysis relied on just the 250 most abundant clonotypes from each sample. Using fastp at Q25 and MiXCR, TCRdb reprocessed the public reads and kept productive beta chains. One record per CDR3 amino acid sequence lists the most common genes and DNA. The V and J calls and clone size come from TCRdb's table, not from the authors' own analysis. Present in this sample are more than 45,000 distinct CDR3 sequences, around 77% of which were seen just once. The ten largest clones add up to approximately 25% of the sample.

Paper-wide results and their limitations: Only five patients were included in the study, and the authors note that the findings should be validated in a larger study. Only about 7.5-25% of top clones were found in all five regions of a tumor, suggesting spatial heterogeneity of tumor-infiltrating T cells. Repertoire overlap was found to be higher between tumor regions (mean around 35%) than between tumor-adjacent (approximately 17%) or tumor-blood (around 15%) pairs, consistent with antigen-driven expansion. Only the TCR beta chain was sequenced, which likely underestimates true repertoire diversity because unpaired alpha chains were not captured. Since the samples were bulk and unsorted, there was no way to compare CD4+ and CD8+ T cell repertoires. The top 250 clones accounted for a significantly greater share of the repertoire in tumors than in blood (p = 0.039).

Reading the germline V gene gives CDR1 SGHDN and CDR2 FVKESK. The CDR3 is 13 amino acids long, termini counted. Of the read, only the CDR3 DNA is kept; its 39 bases are in frame from base 1. Concerning this clonotype: Its antigen is currently not known. No conserved phenylalanine or tryptophan ends this CDR3, so it is likely a read error.

Without any cell sorting, total RNA and DNA were extracted together from around 20-30 mg of bulk tissue using the AllPrep DNA/RNA mini kit. Between late 2015 and 2016, roughly five patients in China with histopathologically diagnosed primary liver carcinoma had surgical resection. Chronic HBV infection was present in the patients, and the patients were treatment-naive at sampling. Five spatially separated regions were sampled per tumor: superior, inferior, left-lateral and right-lateral poles, plus the tumor centre. According to histology, viable tumor cells made up more than 85% of every tumor sample. Each fresh piece of tumor and adjacent tissue was cut in two, with one half stored in RNAlater at -80 degrees C and the other half sent for histology.

The TCR was taken from a man aged 35 to 55 with primary liver carcinoma and hepatitis B virus infection. The sequenced sample was liver tumor tissue from sampling region 5. Interpreted using the paper, the cell subset or site label stands for: tumor region T5, tumor centre. The rearranged segments are TRBV14 and TRBJ2-7; the D gene lacks a confident call. The CDR3 region has the sequence CASNQDQEREQYL. The DNA is TGTGCCAGCAACCAAGATCAGGAACGCGAGCAGTACTTA.